One T cell receptor (beta chain) is described in this entry. The CDR3 spans 14 residues. After removal of 11 bases from V and 3 bases from J, the junction contained 10 bases not matched to a gene. The germline gives CDR1 SNHLY, CDR2 FYNNEI. RNA extraction and reverse transcription yielded cDNA as sequencing template. Assay used: immunoSEQ multiplex PCR; TCRdb lists only in-frame clones, some missing. The top ten hold 0.45% of the sample, which has over 200,000 clones, about 53% seen once. This record comes from a study of CD8+ T cells in alopecia areata. It was from alopecia areata patients that lesional scalp punch biopsies and peripheral blood were collected.

The specimen was CD4+ T cells sorted from blood, collected at week 0. The sequence derives from a human donor with alopecia areata. The J gene is TRBJ2-1, the V gene TRBV2; TRBD2 matches at 7 bases. The CDR3 DNA reads TGTGCCTACATAGGCGGGGGTAACTACAATGAGCAGTTCTTC. Translation: CAYIGGGNYNEQFF.